This T cell receptor (beta chain) was profiled in a study of CD8 T cells in Susac syndrome. Random hexamers were used to reverse transcribe an amount of about 0.5 to 1 ug RNA. TCRdb reprocessed the immunoSEQ multiplex PCR reads with MiXCR, giving one entry per CDR3 protein. The profile shows about 290,000 distinct CDR3 sequences, 75% to 85% of them singletons. The CDR3 runs to 13 residues. Trimming left V 5 bases short and J 8 bases short, with 13 bases between. This sequence was found in a human donor with multiple sclerosis. The sequencing sample was made of CD8+ T cells from PBMCs. The V gene is TRBV12-3 or TRBV12-4, the J gene TRBJ2-1, with D unclear. The CDR3 DNA reads as TGTGCCAGCAGTCTAAGTCCGGGCGATGAGCAGTTCTTC. Protein: CASSLSPGDEQFF.